This TCR beta chain was captured in a study of blood T cell repertoires in COVID-19. About the research overall: Some COVID-19 samples were acute and others convalescent; all came from the United States, Italy and Spain. Nucleic acid was either cDNA or gDNA, and it came from T cells, B-cell-depleted T cells, or PBMCs.

In assigning cohorts, the study relied on participant-reported clinical history. In the original workflow: For nucleated cells, counts were estimated from reference gene primer amplification. Clones were sequenced by immunoSEQ multiplex PCR, and TCRdb holds only the in-frame ones, with some missing. From that table come the V and J calls and clone size; the DNA was used to work out D and trimming. The sample shows around 380,000 clones, around 87% of them seen only once. Per the germline V gene, CDR1 is SGHRS and CDR2 is YFSETQ. Trimming pared 7 bases from V and 2 bases from J, leaving 19 bases between. CDR3 length: 16 amino acids.

The sequence came from a man aged 30-40 years who had recovered from COVID-19. The V call is TRBV5-1, the J call TRBJ2-1, with D tentatively TRBD1 (6 bases). Sequenced material: PBMCs or T cells enriched from blood (not recorded which). CDR3 sequence reads: CASGSAGTSTYNEQFF. Written as DNA, the CDR3 is TGCGCCAGCGGCTCTGCCGGGACATCAACCTACAATGAGCAGTTCTTC.